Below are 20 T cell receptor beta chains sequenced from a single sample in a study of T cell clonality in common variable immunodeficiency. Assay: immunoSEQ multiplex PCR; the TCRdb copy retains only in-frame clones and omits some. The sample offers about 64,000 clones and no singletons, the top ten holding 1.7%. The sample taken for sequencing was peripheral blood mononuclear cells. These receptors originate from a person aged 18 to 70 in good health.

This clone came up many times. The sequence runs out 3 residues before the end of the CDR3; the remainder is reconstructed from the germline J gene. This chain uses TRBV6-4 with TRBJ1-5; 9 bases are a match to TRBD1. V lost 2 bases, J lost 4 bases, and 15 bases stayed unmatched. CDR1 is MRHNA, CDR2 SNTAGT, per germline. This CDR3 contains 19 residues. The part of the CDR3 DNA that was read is TGTGCCAGCAGTGACCCCGACAGGGGGAGGGGGGTCACTAATCAGCCC. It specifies CASSDPDRGRGVTNQP. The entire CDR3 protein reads CASSDPDRGRGVTNQPQHF.

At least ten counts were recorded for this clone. CDR3 region: CASSRDTVLPPFGYTF. Partial CDR3 DNA: TGTGCCAGTAGTAGGGACACCGTCCTTCCTCCCTTTGGC. V gene TRBV19 combines with J gene TRBJ1-2; TRBD1 might be the D (6 bases). The sequence runs out 3 residues before the end of the CDR3; the remainder is reconstructed from the germline J gene. V was clipped by 4 bases and J by 7 bases, with 22 bases between them. Germline lookup yields CDR1 LNHDA and CDR2 SQIVND (reference sequence). The CDR3 is 16 residues long.

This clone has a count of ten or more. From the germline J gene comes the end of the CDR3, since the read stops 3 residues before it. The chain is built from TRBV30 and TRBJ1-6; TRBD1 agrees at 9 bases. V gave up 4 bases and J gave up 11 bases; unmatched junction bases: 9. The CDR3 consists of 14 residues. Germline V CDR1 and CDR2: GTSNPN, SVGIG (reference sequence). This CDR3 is CAWTPDRGYPPLHF. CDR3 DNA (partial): TGTGCCTGGACTCCAGACAGGGGGTATCCACCC.

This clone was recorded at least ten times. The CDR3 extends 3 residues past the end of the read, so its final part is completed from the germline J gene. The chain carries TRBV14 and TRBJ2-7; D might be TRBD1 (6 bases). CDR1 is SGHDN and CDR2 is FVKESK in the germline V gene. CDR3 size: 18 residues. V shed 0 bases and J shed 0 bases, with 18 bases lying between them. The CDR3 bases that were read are TGTGCCAGCAGCCAAGAACGGGGTCTGGGCAGGGGCTCCTACGAG. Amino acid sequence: CASSQERGLGRGSYE. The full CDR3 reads CASSQERGLGRGSYEQYF.

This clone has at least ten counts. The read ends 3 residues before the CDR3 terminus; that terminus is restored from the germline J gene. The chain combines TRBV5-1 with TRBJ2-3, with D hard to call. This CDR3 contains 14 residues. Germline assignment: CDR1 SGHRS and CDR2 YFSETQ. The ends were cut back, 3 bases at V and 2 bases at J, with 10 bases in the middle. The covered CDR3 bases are TGCGCCAGCAGCTCAGACACCTCCACAGATACG. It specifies CASSSDTSTDT. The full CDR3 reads CASSSDTSTDTQYF.

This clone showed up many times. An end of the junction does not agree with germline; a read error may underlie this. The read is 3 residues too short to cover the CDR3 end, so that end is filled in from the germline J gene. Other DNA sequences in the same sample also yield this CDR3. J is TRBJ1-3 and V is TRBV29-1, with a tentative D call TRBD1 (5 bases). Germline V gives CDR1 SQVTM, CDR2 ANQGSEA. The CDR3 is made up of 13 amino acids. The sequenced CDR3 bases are TGCAGCGTTGATTCGGGGGGTGGAAACACT. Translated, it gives CSVDSGGGNT. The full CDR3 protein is CSVDSGGGNTIYF.

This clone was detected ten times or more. The DNA read from the CDR3 is TGTGCCAGCAGGGGGACAGGGTTTGGTACAGATACG. This sequence encodes CASRGTGFGTDT. The entire CDR3 protein is CASRGTGFGTDTQYF. This chain links TRBV12-3 or TRBV12-4 with TRBJ2-3; 9 bases match TRBD1. The CDR3 end lies 3 residues beyond the end of the read and is filled in from the germline J gene. This CDR3 is 15 amino acids long. The trim removed 6 bases at V and 3 bases at J, leaving 7 bases unmatched.

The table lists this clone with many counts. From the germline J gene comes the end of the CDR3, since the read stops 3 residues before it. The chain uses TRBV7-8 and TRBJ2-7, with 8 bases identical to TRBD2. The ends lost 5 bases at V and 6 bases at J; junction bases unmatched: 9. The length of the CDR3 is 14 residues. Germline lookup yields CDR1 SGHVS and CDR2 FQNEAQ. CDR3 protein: CASSLGTRSLEQYF. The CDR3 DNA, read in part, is TGTGCCAGCAGCCTCGGGACTAGAAGCCTCGAG.

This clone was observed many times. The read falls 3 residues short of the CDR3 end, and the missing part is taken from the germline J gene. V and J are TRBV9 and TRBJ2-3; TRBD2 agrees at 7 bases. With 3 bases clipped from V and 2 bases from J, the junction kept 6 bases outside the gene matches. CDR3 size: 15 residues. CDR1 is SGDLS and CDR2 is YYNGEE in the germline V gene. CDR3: CASSGLAENTDTQYF. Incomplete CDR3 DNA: TGTGCCAGCAGCGGGCTAGCGGAAAACACAGATACG.

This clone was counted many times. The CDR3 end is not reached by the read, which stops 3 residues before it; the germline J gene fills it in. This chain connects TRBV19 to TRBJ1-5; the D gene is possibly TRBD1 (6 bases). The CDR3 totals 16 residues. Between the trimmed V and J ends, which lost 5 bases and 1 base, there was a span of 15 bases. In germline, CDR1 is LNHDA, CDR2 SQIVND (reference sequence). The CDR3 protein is CASSRGGQKSNQPQHF. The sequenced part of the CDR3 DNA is TGTGCCAGTAGTCGGGGGGGGCAGAAGAGCAATCAGCCC.

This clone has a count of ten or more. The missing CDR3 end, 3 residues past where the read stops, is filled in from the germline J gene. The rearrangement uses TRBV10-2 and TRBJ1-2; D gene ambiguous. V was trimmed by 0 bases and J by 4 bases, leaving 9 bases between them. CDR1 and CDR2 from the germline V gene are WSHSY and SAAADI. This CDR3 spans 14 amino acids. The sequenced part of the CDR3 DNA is TGCGCCAGCAGTGAGTCTTCTGAGGGCTATGGC. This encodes CASSESSEGYG. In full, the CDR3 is CASSESSEGYGYTF.

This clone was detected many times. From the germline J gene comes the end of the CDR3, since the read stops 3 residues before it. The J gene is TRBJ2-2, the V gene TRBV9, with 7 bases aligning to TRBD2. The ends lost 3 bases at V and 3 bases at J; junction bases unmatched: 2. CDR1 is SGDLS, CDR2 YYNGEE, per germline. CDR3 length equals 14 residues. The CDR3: CASSEGGDTGELFF. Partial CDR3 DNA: TGTGCCAGCAGCGAGGGAGGGGACACCGGGGAG.

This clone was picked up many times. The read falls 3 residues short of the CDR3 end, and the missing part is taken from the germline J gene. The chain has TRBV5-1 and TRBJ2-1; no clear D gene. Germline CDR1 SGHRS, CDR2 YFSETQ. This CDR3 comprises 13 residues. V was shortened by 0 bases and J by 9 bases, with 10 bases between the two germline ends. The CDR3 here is CASSLALRSEQFF. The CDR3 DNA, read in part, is TGCGCCAGCAGCTTGGCCTTGCGGAGTGAG. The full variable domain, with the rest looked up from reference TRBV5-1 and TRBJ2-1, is KAGVTQTPRYLIKTRGQQVTLSCSPISGHRSVSWYQQTPGQGLQFLFEYFSETQRNKGNFPGRFSGRQFSNSRSEMNVSTLELGDSALYLCASSLALRSEQFFGPGTRLTVL.

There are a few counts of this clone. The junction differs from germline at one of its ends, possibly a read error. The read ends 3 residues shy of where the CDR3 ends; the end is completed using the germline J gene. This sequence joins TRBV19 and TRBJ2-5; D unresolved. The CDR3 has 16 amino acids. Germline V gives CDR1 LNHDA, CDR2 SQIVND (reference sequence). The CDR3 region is CASSISRQIYQGTQYF. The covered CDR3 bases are TGTGCCAGTAGTATTTCGAGGCAGATTTATCAAGGGACC.

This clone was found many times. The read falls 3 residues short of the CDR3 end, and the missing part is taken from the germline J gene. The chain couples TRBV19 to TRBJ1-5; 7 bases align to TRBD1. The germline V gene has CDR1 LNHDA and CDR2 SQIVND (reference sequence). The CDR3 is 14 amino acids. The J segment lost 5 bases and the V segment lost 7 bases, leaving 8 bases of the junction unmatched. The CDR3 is CASNVRTGYQPQHF. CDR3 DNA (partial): TGTGCCAGTAACGTACGGACAGGCTATCAGCCC.

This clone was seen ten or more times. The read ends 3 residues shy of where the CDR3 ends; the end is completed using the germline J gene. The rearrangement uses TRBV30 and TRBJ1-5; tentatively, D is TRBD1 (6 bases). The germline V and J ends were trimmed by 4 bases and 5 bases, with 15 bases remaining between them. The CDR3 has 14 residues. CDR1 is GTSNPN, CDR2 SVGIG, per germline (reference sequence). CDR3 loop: CAWNQGYGDQPQHF. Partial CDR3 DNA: TGTGCCTGGAACCAGGGGTACGGAGATCAGCCC.

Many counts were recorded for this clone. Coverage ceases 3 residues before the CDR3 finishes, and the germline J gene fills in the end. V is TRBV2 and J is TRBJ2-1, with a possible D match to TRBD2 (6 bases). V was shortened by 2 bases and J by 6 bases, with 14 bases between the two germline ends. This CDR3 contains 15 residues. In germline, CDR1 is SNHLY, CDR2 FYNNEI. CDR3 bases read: TGTGCCAGCAGTGAATATGTAGCGGCCCGCAATGAG. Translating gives CASSEYVAARNE. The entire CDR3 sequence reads CASSEYVAARNEQFF.

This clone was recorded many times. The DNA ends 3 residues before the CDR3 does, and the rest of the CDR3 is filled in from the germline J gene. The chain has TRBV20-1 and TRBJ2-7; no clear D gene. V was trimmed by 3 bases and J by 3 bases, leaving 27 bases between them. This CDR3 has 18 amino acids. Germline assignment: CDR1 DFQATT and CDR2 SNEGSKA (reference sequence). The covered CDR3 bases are TGCAGTGCTAGGATCCTCCTAAGCGAGTCGTCCCAACGCTACGAG. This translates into CSARILLSESSQRYE. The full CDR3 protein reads CSARILLSESSQRYEQYF.

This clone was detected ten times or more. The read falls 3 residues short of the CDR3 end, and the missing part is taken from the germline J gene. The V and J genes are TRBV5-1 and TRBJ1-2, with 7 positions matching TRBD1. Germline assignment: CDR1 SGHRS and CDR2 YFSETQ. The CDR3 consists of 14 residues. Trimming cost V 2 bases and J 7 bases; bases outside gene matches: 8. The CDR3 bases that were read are TGCGCCAGCAGCTTCGGACAGGAACGGACTGGC. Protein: CASSFGQERTG. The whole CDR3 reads CASSFGQERTGYTF.

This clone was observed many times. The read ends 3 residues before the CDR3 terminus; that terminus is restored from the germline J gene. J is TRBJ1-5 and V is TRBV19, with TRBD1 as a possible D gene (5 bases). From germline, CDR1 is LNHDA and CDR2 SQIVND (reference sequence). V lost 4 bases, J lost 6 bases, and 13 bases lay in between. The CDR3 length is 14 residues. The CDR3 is CASSTRGVGQPQHF. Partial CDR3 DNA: TGTGCCAGTAGTACCCGAGGGGTGGGTCAGCCC.